These 21 T cell receptor beta chains share one sample of origin, sequenced in a study of blood T cell repertoires in COVID-19. Measured with immunoSEQ multiplex PCR; TCRdb has only the in-frame clones, and not every one. The repertoire holds about 200,000 clones, with 86% as singletons. Sequenced input: PBMCs or T cells enriched from blood (not recorded which). These TCRs come from a man aged 35 to 55 with acute COVID-19.

J is TRBJ1-1 and V is TRBV12-3 or TRBV12-4; D possibly corresponds to TRBD1 (5 bases). V lost 5 bases to trimming and J lost 12 bases, with 10 bases between them. The CDR3 runs 10 residues. The CDR3 DNA sequence: TGTGCCAGCAGTGCAGGGCGAACTTTCTTT. Its translation: CASSAGRTFF.

This clone was observed once. This rearrangement joins TRBV5-4 to TRBJ2-7; 7 bases fit TRBD2. V gave up 2 bases and J gave up 4 bases; unmatched junction bases: 12. This CDR3 spans 16 amino acids. The germline V gene has CDR1 SGHNT and CDR2 YYREEE (reference sequence). CDR3 sequence: CASSFGEGGPTYEQYF. CDR3 nucleotides: TGTGCCAGCAGCTTTGGGGAGGGAGGGCCCACATACGAGCAGTACTTC.

J is TRBJ2-1 and V is TRBV19, with D maybe TRBD2 (5 bases). The CDR3 consists of 14 residues. Trimming removed 1 base from V and 6 bases from J, with 10 bases in between. Germline V CDR1 and CDR2: LNHDA, SQIVND (reference sequence). DNA for the CDR3: TGTGCCAGTAGTATAGTGAGGGAGTCCAATGAGCAGTTCTTC. As protein: CASSIVRESNEQFF.

The chain employs TRBV7-9 and TRBJ1-2; D is perhaps TRBD1 (5 bases). The CDR3 length is 14 residues. Trimming cost V 1 base and J 10 bases, with 16 bases left between them. The V gene's germline CDR1 is SEHNR and CDR2 FQNEAQ (reference sequence). The CDR3 reads CASSLGAGEILYTF. The CDR3 DNA reads as TGTGCCAGCAGCTTAGGGGCGGGGGAGATCCTCTACACCTTC.

The chain carries TRBV9 and TRBJ1-3; TRBD1 is a possible D gene (6 bases). Deletions cut 0 bases from V and 2 bases from J, with 12 bases between. CDR3 length equals 16 residues. Germline V gene sequence: CDR1 SGDLS, CDR2 YYNGEE. CDR3 nucleotides: TGTGCCAGCAGCGTAGAAGGGACACCGGCTGGAAACACCATATATTTT. This gives the protein CASSVEGTPAGNTIYF.

The V call is TRBV28, the J call TRBJ2-6; 8 nucleotides match TRBD1. V trimming: 8 bases; J trimming: 12 bases; junction bases outside the gene matches: 9. The CDR3 sequence is 13 residues long. In germline, CDR1 is MDHEN, CDR2 SYDVKM. CDR3 coding DNA: TGTGCCAGCGCCCGACAGGGGTGGGGCGTCCTGACTTTC. Translating gives CASARQGWGVLTF.

This clone is a singleton in its sample. The V and J genes are TRBV4-1 and TRBJ2-7; tentative D call: TRBD1 (6 bases). Germline lookup yields CDR1 MGHRA and CDR2 YSYEKL. CDR3 length equals 15 residues. Trimming removed 4 bases at V and 2 bases at J, with 15 bases between. The CDR3 sequence: CASSRDRLPTYEQYF. CDR3 nucleotide sequence: TGCGCCAGCAGCCGCGACAGGTTACCCACCTACGAGCAGTACTTC.

This clone was picked up many times. The rearrangement links TRBV7-8 to TRBJ2-1; tentative D call: TRBD1 (6 bases). The CDR3 is 14 residues long. The germline V gene encodes CDR1 SGHVS and CDR2 FQNEAQ. V gave up 5 bases and J gave up 6 bases, with 14 bases separating them. The CDR3 sequence: CASSPSSRGNEQFF. DNA of the CDR3: TGTGCCAGCAGCCCCTCTAGCAGGGGCAATGAGCAGTTCTTC.

This clone was seen a single time. The gene calls are TRBV7-2 and TRBJ1-2; 8 positions agree with TRBD1. This CDR3 contains 14 residues. Germline CDR1 and CDR2: SGHTA and FQGNSA. With V trimmed by 5 bases and J by 4 bases, 6 bases remained unmatched. CDR3 region: CASSPPGTGYGYTF. DNA of the CDR3: TGTGCCAGCAGCCCCCCAGGGACAGGCTATGGCTACACCTTC. Variable domain in full (rest from reference TRBV7-2 and TRBJ1-2): GAGVSQSPSNKVTEKGKDVELRCDPISGHTALYWYRQSLGQGLEFLIYFQGNSAPDKSGLPSDRFSAERTGGSVSTLTIQRTQQEDSAVYLCASSPPGTGYGYTFGSGTRLTVV.

The V gene is TRBV4-1, the J gene TRBJ2-2, with D possibly matching TRBD1 (6 bases). Germline values: CDR1 MGHRA, CDR2 YSYEKL. The CDR3 covers 14 residues. The V end was cut by 6 bases, the J end by 1 base, with 9 bases between. The CDR3, as DNA: TGCGCCAGCAGTCAGGGGTGGAACACCGGGGAGCTGTTTTTT. Its protein is CASSQGWNTGELFF.

This sequence joins TRBV2 and TRBJ2-7; D uncertain. Germline CDR1 and CDR2: SNHLY and FYNNEI. V was cut by 2 bases and J by 3 bases, with 11 bases left in between. The CDR3 extends over 14 amino acids. The chain's CDR3 is CASSELRQYYEQYF. Here the CDR3 DNA reads TGTGCCAGCAGTGAACTGCGGCAGTACTACGAGCAGTACTTC.

The chain is built from TRBV5-1 and TRBJ2-7; a possible D gene is TRBD2 (6 bases). V lost 0 bases and J 6 bases, leaving 16 bases between the germline ends. The CDR3 totals 15 residues. CDR1 and CDR2 from the germline V gene are SGHRS and YFSETQ. The CDR3 DNA sequence: TGCGCCAGCAGCTTGGACCTTGGAGGGGCGAGCGAGCAGTACTTC. Translation gives CASSLDLGGASEQYF. Full variable domain (rest looked up from reference TRBV5-1 and TRBJ2-7): KAGVTQTPRYLIKTRGQQVTLSCSPISGHRSVSWYQQTPGQGLQFLFEYFSETQRNKGNFPGRFSGRQFSNSRSEMNVSTLELGDSALYLCASSLDLGGASEQYFGPGTRLTVT.

There are a few counts of this clone. The V gene is TRBV12-3 or TRBV12-4, the J gene TRBJ1-1; D is ambiguous. V was cut by 3 bases and J by 8 bases, with 13 bases left in between. The CDR3 is 13 residues long. This chain's CDR3 is CASSLSHGLEAFF. CDR3 bases: TGTGCCAGCAGTTTGAGTCACGGGTTAGAAGCTTTCTTT.

This rearrangement joins TRBV28 to TRBJ2-4; D not resolved. Per the germline V gene, CDR1 is MDHEN and CDR2 is SYDVKM. The ends were cut back, 3 bases at V and 0 bases at J, with 15 bases in the middle. The CDR3 runs to 17 residues. The DNA for the CDR3 is TGTGCCAGCAGTTTTCGAACTTTTTCTCTAGCCAAAAACATTCAGTACTTC. Its protein product is CASSFRTFSLAKNIQYF.

This chain's CDR3 is CATSSNRVGGTGELFF. CDR3 nucleotides: TGTGCCACCAGCAGTAACCGGGTCGGAGGCACCGGGGAGCTGTTTTTT. This chain uses TRBV15 with TRBJ2-2, with a weak D call TRBD2 (5 bases). The CDR3 loop spans 16 amino acids. Trimming left V 3 bases short and J 4 bases short, with 15 bases between. Germline V gene data show CDR1 as LNHNV and CDR2 as YYDKDF (reference sequence).

The V gene is TRBV6-5, the J gene TRBJ2-7; weak D call: TRBD2 (6 bases). The CDR3 runs 15 residues. Trimming shortened V by 2 bases and J by 2 bases, and 13 bases separated the two germline ends. Germline-derived CDR1 and CDR2 are MNHEY and SVGAGI. The CDR3 DNA is TGTGCCAGCAGTTACGGCCGGGGGTCCACCTACGAGCAGTACTTC. Translating gives CASSYGRGSTYEQYF.

This clone was detected a few times. The rearrangement links TRBV7-3 to TRBJ1-1; perhaps TRBD1 as D (6 bases). The CDR3 covers 15 residues. The V end was cut by 3 bases, the J end by 0 bases, with 11 bases between. Germline CDR1 is SGHTA and CDR2 is FQGTGA. The CDR3 DNA reads as TGTGCCAGCAGCTTCCACAGGGTCCTGAACACTGAAGCTTTCTTT. Its protein product is CASSFHRVLNTEAFF.

This clone was seen only a few times. The CDR3 coding sequence is TGCGCCAGCAGCCTCACCCCCGGGAGTACCTACGAGCAGTACTTC. Its translation: CASSLTPGSTYEQYF. The gene calls are TRBV5-1 and TRBJ2-7, with a weak D call TRBD2 (6 bases). Per germline, CDR1 SGHRS and CDR2 YFSETQ. V lost 4 bases and J lost 2, with 16 bases in between. The CDR3 sequence is 15 residues long.

This clone appeared a single time. The V and J genes are TRBV7-2 and TRBJ2-2; D call uncertain. With 4 bases removed from V and 6 bases from J, the gap between germline ends came to 9 bases. This CDR3 has 13 amino acids. Per germline, CDR1 SGHTA and CDR2 FQGNSA. CDR3 sequence: CASSSTLSGELFF. The CDR3 nucleotides are TGTGCCAGCAGCTCCACGCTATCCGGGGAGCTGTTTTTT.

This clone occurred once. V and J are TRBV6-5 and TRBJ1-4; TRBD1 might be the D (5 bases). Germline V gene lookup returns CDR1 MNHEY and CDR2 SVGAGI. V was trimmed by 5 bases and J by 8 bases, leaving 15 bases between them. CDR3 size: 14 residues. As DNA, the CDR3 is TGTGCCAGCAGTCCCCAAAGGGGTTTAGAAAAACTGTTTTTT. Residues: CASSPQRGLEKLFF.

This clone has just a few counts. Distinct nucleotide sequences in the sample also encode this CDR3. This chain links TRBV2 with TRBJ1-5; 8 bases align to TRBD1. V shed 3 bases, J shed 2 bases, and the junction held 0 bases outside the gene matches. CDR1 is SNHLY, CDR2 FYNNEI, per germline. The CDR3 contains 14 residues. The CDR3 reads CASSEGQGNQPQHF. CDR3 nucleotide sequence: TGTGCCAGCAGTGAGGGACAGGGCAATCAGCCCCAGCATTTT.